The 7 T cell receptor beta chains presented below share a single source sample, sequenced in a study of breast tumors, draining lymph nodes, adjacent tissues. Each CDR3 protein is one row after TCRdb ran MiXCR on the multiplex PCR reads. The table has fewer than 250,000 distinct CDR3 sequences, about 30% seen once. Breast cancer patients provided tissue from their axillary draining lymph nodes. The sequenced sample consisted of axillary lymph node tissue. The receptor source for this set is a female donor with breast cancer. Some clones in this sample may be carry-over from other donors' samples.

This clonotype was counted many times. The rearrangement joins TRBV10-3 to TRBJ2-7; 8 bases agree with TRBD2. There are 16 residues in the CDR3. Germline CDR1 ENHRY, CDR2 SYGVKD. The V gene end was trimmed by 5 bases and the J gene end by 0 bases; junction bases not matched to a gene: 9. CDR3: CAISRSQSGSSYEQYF. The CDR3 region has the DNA TGTGCCATCAGTCGGAGTCAAAGCGGGAGCTCCTACGAGCAGTACTTC.

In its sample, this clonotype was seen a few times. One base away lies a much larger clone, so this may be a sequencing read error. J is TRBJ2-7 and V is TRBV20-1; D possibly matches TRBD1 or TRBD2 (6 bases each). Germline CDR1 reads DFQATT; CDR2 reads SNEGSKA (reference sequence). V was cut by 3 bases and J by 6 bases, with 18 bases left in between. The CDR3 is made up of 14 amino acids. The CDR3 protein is CSASSPRDTSEQYF. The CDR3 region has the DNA TGCAGTGCTAGTAGTCCGCGGGACACCTCCGAGCAGTACTTC.

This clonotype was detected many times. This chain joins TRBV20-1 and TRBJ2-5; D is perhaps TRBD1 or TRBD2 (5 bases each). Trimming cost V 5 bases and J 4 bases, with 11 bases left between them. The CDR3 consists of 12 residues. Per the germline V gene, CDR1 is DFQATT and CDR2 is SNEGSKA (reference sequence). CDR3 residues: CSAGRDGETQYF. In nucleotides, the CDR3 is TGCAGTGCTGGCAGGGACGGAGAGACCCAGTACTTC.

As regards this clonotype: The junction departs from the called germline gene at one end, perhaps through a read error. CDR3 sequence reads: CASAESGGSVGQATQYF. The CDR3 region has the DNA TGTGCCAGCGCAGAGTCGGGAGGGTCGGTAGGTCAAGCGACCCAGTACTTC. The chain has TRBV9 and TRBJ2-5, with TRBD2 matching 8 bases. CDR1 and CDR2 from the germline V gene are SGDLS and YYNGEE. The CDR3 is 17 amino acids.

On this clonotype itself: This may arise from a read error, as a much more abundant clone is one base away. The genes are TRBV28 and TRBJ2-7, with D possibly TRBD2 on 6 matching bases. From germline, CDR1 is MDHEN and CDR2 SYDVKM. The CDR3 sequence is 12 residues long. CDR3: CASSQARRERYF. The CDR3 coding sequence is TGTGCCAGCAGCCAGGCCCGGAGGGAGCGGTACTTC.

CDR3 sequence (DNA): TGCAGTGCTAGTACGGGACAGTCGTATAATTCACCCCTCCACTTT. It codes for CSASTGQSYNSPLHF. The chain joins TRBV20-1 to TRBJ1-6, with 7 bases matching TRBD1. This CDR3 contains 15 residues. Germline CDR1 is DFQATT and CDR2 is SNEGSKA (reference sequence). J was trimmed by 4 bases and V by 3 bases; bases with no gene match: 6.

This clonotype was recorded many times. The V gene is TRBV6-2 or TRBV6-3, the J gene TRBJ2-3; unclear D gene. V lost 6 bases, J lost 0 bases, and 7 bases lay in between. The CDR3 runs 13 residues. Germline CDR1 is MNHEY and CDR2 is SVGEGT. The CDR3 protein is CASRQTSTDTQYF. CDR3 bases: TGTGCCAGCAGGCAGACTAGCACAGATACGCAGTATTTT.